These 16 T cell receptor beta chains were all obtained from the same sample, sequenced in a study of shared clonotypes between healthy human individuals. TCRdb keeps only in-frame clones here, not all; method: immunoSEQ multiplex PCR. The repertoire holds approximately 2,300,000 clones, under 95% seen once, with 0.37% in the top ten. Material: naive CD4+ T cells from PBMCs. The subset here: CD45RA+ positively selected. These receptors were taken from a man younger than 30 in good health. Some clones in this sample may be carry-over from other donors' samples.

This chain uses TRBV7-3 with TRBJ2-1, with unresolved D. The CDR3 runs to 15 residues. CDR1 is SGHTA and CDR2 is FQGTGA in the germline V gene. V was pared by 2 bases and J by 0 bases, with 8 bases between. The CDR3 region is CASSLQNSSYNEQFF. CDR3 DNA: TGTGCCAGCAGCTTACAGAATAGCTCCTACAATGAGCAGTTCTTC. The complete variable domain, with remaining parts taken from reference TRBV7-3 and TRBJ2-1, reads GAGVSQTPSNKVTEKGKYVELRCDPISGHTALYWYRQSLGQGPEFLIYFQGTGAADDSGLPNDRFFAVRPEGSVSTLKIQRTERGDSAVYLCASSLQNSSYNEQFFGPGTRLTVL.

The rearrangement joins TRBV7-2 to TRBJ2-7; D perhaps matches TRBD1 (5 bases). This CDR3 has 16 amino acids. Trimming stripped 2 bases from V and 3 bases from J, with 17 bases between. Germline V gene lookup returns CDR1 SGHTA and CDR2 FQGNSA. This CDR3 reads CASSLSGLDPLYEQYF. The CDR3 DNA reads as TGTGCCAGCAGCTTATCAGGGCTGGACCCCCTCTACGAGCAGTACTTC.

The chain combines TRBV6-5 with TRBJ2-5; 9 nucleotides match TRBD2. V was clipped by 2 bases and J by 6 bases; unmatched bases: 10. This CDR3 is built from 16 residues. The germline V gene encodes CDR1 MNHEY and CDR2 SVGAGI. The chain's CDR3 is CASSYRASGDKKTQYF. Written as DNA, the CDR3 is TGTGCCAGCAGTTACCGGGCTAGCGGGGATAAGAAGACCCAGTACTTC.

Turning to this clone: At the DNA level, this CDR3 is encoded by other sequences in the same sample as well. The genes are TRBV5-4 and TRBJ2-1; 9 nucleotides line up with TRBD2. V trimming: 3 bases; J trimming: 2 bases; junction bases outside the gene matches: 3. The CDR3 length is 15 residues. The germline gives CDR1 SGHNT, CDR2 YYREEE (reference sequence). CDR3 bases: TGTGCCAGCAGCTCGACTAGCGGAACCTACAATGAGCAGTTCTTC. It yields the protein CASSSTSGTYNEQFF.

This chain joins TRBV19 and TRBJ1-2, with unresolved D. This CDR3 has 14 residues. Germline V gene data show CDR1 as LNHDA and CDR2 as SQIVND (reference sequence). Between the trimmed V and J ends, which lost 5 bases and 4 bases, there was a span of 14 bases. CDR3 bases: TGTGCCAGTAGTTCCTATAGAAACTTCTATGGCTACACCTTC. Translating gives CASSSYRNFYGYTF.

Remarks on this clone: At the DNA level, this CDR3 is encoded by other sequences in the same sample as well. The CDR3 DNA sequence: TGTGCCAGCAGTTACAGGGTCCAAGAGACCCAGTACTTC. Translation gives CASSYRVQETQYF. The rearrangement links TRBV6-5 to TRBJ2-5; D is undetermined. The CDR3 has 13 amino acids. Between the trimmed V and J ends, which lost 2 bases and 1 base, there was a span of 5 bases. Germline loops: CDR1 MNHEY, CDR2 SVGAGI.

This clone was seen only once. The chain uses TRBV2 and TRBJ2-7, with TRBD2 matching over 10 bases. V shed 6 bases and J 2 bases; nucleotides not matched to a gene: 10. There are 16 residues in the CDR3. Germline V gene data show CDR1 as SNHLY and CDR2 as FYNNEI. CDR3 loop: CASSASPSGSTYEQYF. The CDR3 nucleotides read TGTGCCAGCAGCGCGTCTCCTAGCGGGAGTACCTACGAGCAGTACTTC.

The chain links TRBV11-1 to TRBJ1-4; TRBD1 agrees at 7 bases. With V trimmed by 4 bases and J by 8 bases, 7 bases remained unmatched. Germline V CDR1 and CDR2: SGHAT, FQDESV (reference sequence). The CDR3 covers 14 residues. In DNA, the CDR3 is TGTGCCAGCAGCTCAAGGGGGCCTTGGGAAAAACTGTTTTTT. Protein product: CASSSRGPWEKLFF.

The V call is TRBV14, the J call TRBJ2-7, with D perhaps TRBD1 (5 bases). The CDR3 has 11 amino acids. V was shortened by 9 bases and J by 7 bases, with 13 bases between the two germline ends. Germline V gene data show CDR1 as SGHDN and CDR2 as FVKESK. The CDR3 is CASRGRGEQYF. The CDR3 DNA is TGTGCCAGTCGAGGAAGGGGTGAGCAGTACTTC.

V and J are TRBV6-9 and TRBJ2-6, with no clear D. V dropped 5 bases and J dropped 18 bases, with 26 bases sitting between them. CDR3 length equals 15 residues. The V gene's germline CDR1 is MNHGY and CDR2 SVAAGI. CDR3 region: CASSRHEPYDKVGTF. The CDR3 DNA reads as TGTGCCAGCAGTAGGCATGAGCCTTACGACAAAGTCGGGACTTTC.

V and J are TRBV4-2 and TRBJ2-3; TRBD1 agrees at 7 bases. V trimming: 4 bases; J trimming: 2 bases; junction bases outside the gene matches: 6. CDR3 length: 15 amino acids. Germline V CDR1 and CDR2: LGHNA, YNFKEQ. CDR3 in amino acids: CASSPRDRYTDTQYF. The CDR3, as DNA: TGTGCCAGCAGCCCCCGGGACAGATACACAGATACGCAGTATTTT.

The chain uses TRBV2 and TRBJ1-5; unclear D gene. The CDR3 length is 13 residues. CDR1 is SNHLY, CDR2 FYNNEI, per germline. Trimming left V 5 bases short and J 5 bases short, with 10 bases between. CDR3 loop: CASSSQVDQPQHF. CDR3 sequence (DNA): TGTGCCAGCAGTAGTCAGGTTGATCAGCCCCAGCATTTT.

The rearrangement links TRBV19 to TRBJ2-6; 7 nucleotides agree with TRBD2. Germline V lookup: CDR1 LNHDA, CDR2 SQIVND (reference sequence). With V trimmed by 6 bases and J by 4 bases, 6 bases remained unmatched. This CDR3 has 15 amino acids. CDR3 sequence reads: CASRYGGSGANVLTF. In nucleotides, the CDR3 is TGTGCCAGTAGGTACGGGGGGTCCGGGGCCAACGTCCTGACTTTC.

This clone was seen a few times. The J gene is TRBJ1-1, the V gene TRBV29-1; D gene uncertain. The CDR3 extends over 15 amino acids. Looked up from germline, CDR1 is SQVTM and CDR2 is ANQGSEA. Trimming stripped 1 base from V and 1 base from J, with 13 bases between. CDR3: CSVEGELGPNTEAFF. CDR3 bases: TGCAGCGTTGAAGGCGAACTGGGCCCGAACACTGAAGCTTTCTTT.

J is TRBJ1-3 and V is TRBV19; D uncertain. The CDR3 spans 11 residues. Per germline, CDR1 LNHDA and CDR2 SQIVND (reference sequence). V was cut by 10 bases and J by 4 bases, with 8 bases left in between. DNA for the CDR3: TGTGCCACGGCAGCAGGAAACACCATATATTTT. This translates into CATAAGNTIYF.

The V and J genes are TRBV7-2 and TRBJ2-7, with D perhaps assigned TRBD1 or TRBD2 (5 bases each). The germline CDR1 and CDR2 sequences are SGHTA and FQGNSA. The CDR3 contains 13 residues. Trimming removed 2 bases at V and 9 bases at J, with 14 bases between. The CDR3 DNA is TGTGCCAGCAGCTTACGGCAGGGTGGGGGGCAGTACTTC. It encodes CASSLRQGGGQYF. The entire variable domain, with the rest obtained from reference TRBV7-2 and TRBJ2-7, is as follows: GAGVSQSPSNKVTEKGKDVELRCDPISGHTALYWYRQSLGQGLEFLIYFQGNSAPDKSGLPSDRFSAERTGGSVSTLTIQRTQQEDSAVYLCASSLRQGGGQYFGPGTRLTVT.